A single sample gave rise to the 27 T cell receptor beta chains below, sequenced in a study of early T cells in non-severe SARS-CoV-2 infection. TCRdb fed the 5' RACE reads into MiXCR, producing one record per CDR3 protein. The table has 80,000 to 95,000 distinct CDR3 sequences, 14% seen once. Sequencing was performed on whole blood. Receptor source: an adult who was a healthcare worker with PCR-confirmed SARS-CoV-2 infection or an uninfected control (not recorded which).

This clonotype was detected a few times. V gene TRBV3-1 combines with J gene TRBJ2-7; D is unclear. The CDR3 runs 15 residues. Germline loops: CDR1 LGHDT, CDR2 YNNKEL (reference sequence). V was pared by 0 bases and J by 3 bases, with 12 bases between. The CDR3 DNA reads as TGTGCCAGCAGCCAAGATAAAGGGTTTGGCTACGAGCAGTACTTC. It translates to CASSQDKGFGYEQYF.

The table lists this clonotype with a few counts. J is TRBJ2-2 and V is TRBV7-3, with D uncertain. Looked up from germline, CDR1 is SGHTA and CDR2 is FQGTGA. V was shortened by 4 bases and J by 2 bases, with 14 bases between the two germline ends. The CDR3 is 16 amino acids. CDR3 in amino acids: CASSSVATSNTGELFF. CDR3 bases: TGTGCCAGCAGCTCCGTCGCCACTTCAAACACCGGGGAGCTGTTTTTT.

The chain links TRBV18 to TRBJ2-7; D not resolved. The germline V gene encodes CDR1 KGHSH and CDR2 LQKENI. V shed 6 bases and J shed 3 bases, with 18 bases lying between them. This CDR3 has 15 residues. CDR3 protein: CASSPLGTGNYEQYF. As DNA, the CDR3 is TGTGCCAGCTCCCCTCTTGGCACCGGAAACTACGAGCAGTACTTC.

The chain uses TRBV9 and TRBJ1-6, with D possibly being TRBD1 (5 bases). From germline, CDR1 is SGDLS and CDR2 YYNGEE. The ends were cut back, 4 bases at V and 0 bases at J, with 11 bases in the middle. The CDR3 spans 16 residues. The CDR3 spells CASSMWDGSYNSPLHF. CDR3 DNA: TGTGCCAGCAGCATGTGGGACGGCTCCTATAATTCACCCCTCCACTTT.

This chain links TRBV7-3 with TRBJ1-5; maybe TRBD1 (5 bases). Deletions cut 5 bases from V and 4 bases from J, with 15 bases between. Germline CDR1 and CDR2: SGHTA and FQGTGA. CDR3 length equals 15 residues. Here the CDR3 reads CASSPVGGTNQPQHF. In nucleotides, the CDR3 is TGTGCCAGCAGCCCAGTTGGGGGGACGAATCAGCCCCAGCATTTT.

This chain joins TRBV19 and TRBJ2-3; D remains ambiguous. Per the germline V gene, CDR1 is LNHDA and CDR2 is SQIVND (reference sequence). Trimming took 5 bases from V and 2 from J, leaving 11 bases between them. This CDR3 spans 14 amino acids. Here the CDR3 DNA reads TGTGCCAGTAGTCGAAAAGTCTTCACAGATACGCAGTATTTT. It specifies CASSRKVFTDTQYF.

This clonotype was seen ten or more times. One end of the junction is discordant with germline, which a read error may explain. The chain couples TRBV5-1 to TRBJ2-7; 8 bases fit TRBD1. Per germline, CDR1 SGHRS and CDR2 YFSETQ. There are 15 residues in the CDR3. The CDR3, as DNA: TGCGCCAGCAGCTTAACGGGACAGGCCTCCTCCGAGCAGTACTTC. Translating it yields CASSLTGQASSEQYF.

The sample holds a few counts of this clonotype. The chain combines TRBV20-1 with TRBJ2-1, with TRBD2 matching 13 bases. Germline-derived CDR1 and CDR2 are DFQATT and SNEGSKA (reference sequence). CDR3 length: 18 amino acids. The V and J ends lost 6 bases and 0 bases, in that order; junction bases with no gene match: 11. CDR3 bases: TGCAGTGCCGATACTAGCGGGGGGGCCCCCAGCTCCTACAATGAGCAGTTCTTC. Its translation is CSADTSGGAPSSYNEQFF.

Points on this clonotype: At one end the junction does not follow the germline gene, possibly because of a read error. The chain couples TRBV4-2 to TRBJ1-2, with TRBD1 matching 10 bases. Germline-derived CDR1 and CDR2 are LGHNA and YNFKEQ. CDR3 length: 14 residues. The CDR3 loop is CVSSRSGTGDGYTF. The CDR3 nucleotides read TGTGTCAGCAGCCGGTCAGGGACAGGGGATGGCTACACCTTC.

This clonotype turned up a few times. The rearrangement links TRBV3-1 to TRBJ2-3; TRBD2 aligns across 9 bases. This CDR3 is 18 amino acids long. The germline CDR1 and CDR2 sequences are LGHDT and YNNKEL (reference sequence). V dropped 1 base and J dropped 2; count of bases not matched to a gene: 10. In nucleotides, the CDR3 is TGTGCCAGCAGCCAAGCCATTAGCGGGGGACCGACCACAGATACGCAGTATTTT. Protein: CASSQAISGGPTTDTQYF.

This clonotype was picked up many times. J is TRBJ2-3 and V is TRBV10-3; 14 bases map to TRBD2. The CDR3 is made up of 15 amino acids. J gave up 5 bases and V 9 bases, and 7 bases lay outside the gene matches. Germline values: CDR1 ENHRY, CDR2 SYGVKD. For the CDR3, the DNA is TGTGCCATTAAGACCGGGACTAGCGGGGGAGATACGCAGTATTTT. Encoded protein: CAIKTGTSGGDTQYF.

This clonotype appeared once. CDR3 protein: CASSLSFGGFSAEAFF. CDR3 nucleotide sequence: TGTGCCAGCAGTTTATCCTTCGGGGGATTTTCGGCTGAAGCTTTCTTT. The chain has TRBV28 and TRBJ1-1; perhaps TRBD1 as D (5 bases). The CDR3 has 16 residues. Per the germline V gene, CDR1 is MDHEN and CDR2 is SYDVKM. Trimming took off 1 base at V and 6 bases at J, with 18 bases between the two ends.

This clonotype was picked up a small number of times. V usage is TRBV7-8 and J usage is TRBJ2-4; possible D gene TRBD2, 5 bases. CDR3 length: 14 residues. The V gene lost 1 base and the J gene lost 8 bases, with 12 bases spanning the gap. From germline, CDR1 is SGHVS and CDR2 FQNEAQ. The CDR3 is CASSLGRSVDIQYF. Written as DNA, the CDR3 is TGTGCCAGCAGCTTAGGGAGGAGTGTGGACATTCAGTACTTC.

This clonotype was observed at least ten times. The chain has TRBV5-5 and TRBJ2-7; D tentatively fits TRBD1 or TRBD2 (5 bases each). The CDR3 length is 12 residues. Per germline, CDR1 SGHKS and CDR2 YYEKEE (reference sequence). Trimming removed 0 bases at V and 7 bases at J, with 8 bases between. CDR3 sequence reads: CASSLGGEEQYF. DNA of the CDR3: TGTGCCAGCAGCTTGGGAGGGGAGGAGCAGTACTTC.

This clonotype was counted many times. The rearrangement uses TRBV6-2 or TRBV6-3 and TRBJ2-7; the match to TRBD1 covers 8 bases. CDR3 length: 15 amino acids. Germline V CDR1 and CDR2: MNHEY, SVGEGT. V shed 6 bases, J shed 4 bases, and the junction held 11 bases outside the gene matches. The chain's CDR3 is CASSYPTGGAYEQYF. CDR3 sequence (DNA): TGTGCCAGCAGCTACCCAACAGGGGGAGCGTACGAGCAGTACTTC.

This clonotype was picked up many times. This chain uses TRBV2 with TRBJ1-6, with D tentatively TRBD1 (5 bases). The CDR3 contains 17 residues. The ends were cut back, 3 bases at V and 0 bases at J, with 12 bases in the middle. Germline assignment: CDR1 SNHLY and CDR2 FYNNEI. CDR3 coding DNA: TGTGCCAGCAGTGATGGGGCAGAGAGCTCCTATAATTCACCCCTCCACTTT. Its translation is CASSDGAESSYNSPLHF.

This clonotype was picked up a small number of times. This chain links TRBV12-3 or TRBV12-4 with TRBJ2-5; 15 nucleotides match TRBD2. The CDR3 contains 15 residues. J gave up 4 bases and V 6 bases, and 3 bases lay outside the gene matches. DNA for the CDR3: TGTGCCAGCAGGGCGGGACTAGCGGGGGGAGAGACCCAGTACTTC. It specifies CASRAGLAGGETQYF.

The CDR3, as DNA: TGTGCCAGCAGCTTAGTCGGGACTCGTACCTACAATGAGCAGTTCTTC. Amino acid sequence: CASSLVGTRTYNEQFF. V is TRBV7-2 and J is TRBJ2-1; maybe TRBD2 (6 bases). The V gene's germline CDR1 is SGHTA and CDR2 FQGNSA. The CDR3 runs to 16 residues. V was clipped by 1 base and J by 2 bases, with 12 bases between them. Variable domain in full (rest from reference TRBV7-2 and TRBJ2-1): GAGVSQSPSNKVTEKGKDVELRCDPISGHTALYWYRQSLGQGLEFLIYFQGNSAPDKSGLPSDRFSAERTGGSVSTLTIQRTQQEDSAVYLCASSLVGTRTYNEQFFGPGTRLTVL.

The rearrangement joins TRBV7-2 to TRBJ1-6, with D hard to call. Trimming cost V 3 bases and J 10 bases, with 13 bases left between them. Germline lookup yields CDR1 SGHTA and CDR2 FQGNSA. The CDR3 covers 14 residues. The CDR3 region is CASSFRGRRSPLHF. The DNA of the CDR3 is TGTGCCAGCAGCTTCCGGGGTCGCCGGTCACCCCTCCACTTT.

CDR3 bases: TGTGCCAGCAGCCCGACTAGCGGGTCAGACGGAGATACGCAGTATTTT. Translating it yields CASSPTSGSDGDTQYF. The gene calls are TRBV7-9 and TRBJ2-3; 10 nucleotides align to TRBD2. The CDR3 contains 16 residues. The V gene's germline CDR1 is SEHNR and CDR2 FQNEAQ (reference sequence). The V and J ends lost 5 bases and 5 bases, in that order; junction bases with no gene match: 10.

This clonotype was recorded a few times. The rearrangement joins TRBV29-1 to TRBJ1-1, with D perhaps matching TRBD1 (5 bases). Trimming took 0 bases from V and 11 from J, leaving 13 bases between them. In germline, CDR1 is SQVTM, CDR2 ANQGSEA. This CDR3 is built from 12 residues. The CDR3 DNA reads TGCAGCGTTGAAGATGGAGGGGCCGGGGCTTTCTTT. This encodes CSVEDGGAGAFF. Combining the CDR3 with reference TRBV29-1 and TRBJ1-1 gives the whole variable domain SAVISQKPSRDICQRGTSLTIQCQVDSQVTMMFWYRQQPGQSLTLIATANQGSEATYESGFVIDKFPISRPNLTFSTLTVSNMSPEDSSIYLCSVEDGGAGAFFGQGTRLTVV.

This chain uses TRBV7-2 with TRBJ2-7; 8 bases are a match to TRBD1. CDR3 length: 15 residues. V lost 5 bases to trimming and J lost 0 bases; unmatched junction nucleotides: 6. Germline V CDR1 and CDR2: SGHTA, FQGNSA. CDR3 amino acids: CASSPGGFSSYEQYF. The CDR3 region has the DNA TGTGCCAGCAGCCCAGGGGGCTTTAGCTCCTACGAGCAGTACTTC.

This clonotype was seen only a few times. In DNA, the CDR3 is TGTGCCAGCAGGATAACTAGCGGGAGACACAATGAGCAGTTCTTC. Translating it yields CASRITSGRHNEQFF. The rearrangement links TRBV11-2 to TRBJ2-1, with TRBD2 identical over 11 bases. The CDR3 covers 15 residues. The V and J ends lost 6 bases and 5 bases, in that order; junction bases with no gene match: 6. Germline V CDR1 and CDR2: SGHAT, FQNNGV.

This clonotype has ten or more counts. The chain has TRBV12-3 or TRBV12-4 and TRBJ1-1; 7 bases align to TRBD1. CDR3 size: 15 residues. The trim removed 6 bases at V and 1 base at J, leaving 8 bases unmatched. In nucleotides, the CDR3 is TGTGCCAGCAGGGCCCGACAGGGACCGAACACTGAAGCTTTCTTT. It codes for CASRARQGPNTEAFF.

This clonotype has just a few counts. V usage is TRBV20-1 and J usage is TRBJ2-7; 7 bases are shared with TRBD2. With 5 bases clipped from V and 3 bases from J, the junction kept 19 bases outside the gene matches. The CDR3 covers 17 residues. Germline V CDR1 and CDR2: DFQATT, SNEGSKA (reference sequence). The DNA of the CDR3 is TGCAGTGCTTGGTATTCGGGGTACAGCGGGGAAGTCTACGAGCAGTACTTC. This gives the protein CSAWYSGYSGEVYEQYF.

This sequence joins TRBV7-2 and TRBJ2-4, with D perhaps TRBD2 (5 bases). CDR1 is SGHTA, CDR2 FQGNSA, per germline. The CDR3 consists of 16 residues. V gave up 1 base and J gave up 3 bases, with 13 bases separating them. CDR3 bases: TGTGCCAGCAGCTTAGTATGGTCTCGGGGCAAAAACATTCAGTACTTC. It yields the protein CASSLVWSRGKNIQYF. Variable domain in full (rest from reference TRBV7-2 and TRBJ2-4): GAGVSQSPSNKVTEKGKDVELRCDPISGHTALYWYRQSLGQGLEFLIYFQGNSAPDKSGLPSDRFSAERTGGSVSTLTIQRTQQEDSAVYLCASSLVWSRGKNIQYFGAGTRLSVL.

This clonotype was observed at least ten times. The chain recombines TRBV5-1 with TRBJ2-5; D gene uncertain. This CDR3 region has 13 residues. Germline V lookup: CDR1 SGHRS, CDR2 YFSETQ. Trimming removed 0 bases from V and 1 base from J, with 4 bases in between. CDR3 region: CASSLVAQETQYF. DNA for the CDR3: TGCGCCAGCAGCTTGGTTGCCCAAGAGACCCAGTACTTC. Filled out from reference TRBV5-1 and TRBJ2-5, the complete variable domain reads KAGVTQTPRYLIKTRGQQVTLSCSPISGHRSVSWYQQTPGQGLQFLFEYFSETQRNKGNFPGRFSGRQFSNSRSEMNVSTLELGDSALYLCASSLVAQETQYFGPGTRLLVL.